This T cell receptor (beta chain) came from a study of response to subunit inactivated influenza vaccine. In TCRdb, the RT-PCR reads were re-called with MiXCR into one record per CDR3 protein. Of fewer than 750,000 distinct CDR3 sequences listed, about 14% are singletons. Trimming stripped 2 bases from V and 4 bases from J, with 9 bases between. The CDR3 totals 13 residues. Germline CDR1 MNHEY, CDR2 SMNVEV (reference sequence). The chain joins TRBV27 to TRBJ2-7; a weak D match, TRBD1 (6 bases). The sequence derives from a man aged 50 to 60 who received an inactivated influenza vaccine. This sample comprised PBMCs from blood, obtained less than 13 days after vaccination. CDR3 protein: CASSLKTGYEQYF. The CDR3, as DNA: TGTGCCAGCAGTTTAAAAACAGGGTACGAGCAGTACTTC.